This T cell receptor beta chain was captured in a study of blood T cells in healthy people across ages. This clonotype was counted between two and nine times. The CDR3 spans 13 residues. PCR was performed a second time for 7 to 11 cycles using a sample-barcoded 5' primer and a J-beta primer mix. Each cDNA molecule received a tag from a template-switch adaptor that had 12 random nucleotides. TCRdb re-called the 5' RACE reads with MiXCR, one entry per CDR3 protein. Here the sample spans over 1,200,000 distinct CDR3 sequences, approximately 63% being singletons. The sample taken for sequencing was blood. The chain joins TRBV21-1 to TRBJ2-5; the table's D call of TRBD2 was not tested on the DNA. TRBV21-1 is a pseudogene locus. The receptor's source is a man aged 18-30 years in good health. The CDR3 is CASPLADQETQYF. In nucleotides, the CDR3 is TGTGCCAGCCCACTAGCGGATCAAGAGACCCAGTACTTC.